The 6 T cell receptor beta chains below all came from one sample that was sequenced in a study of cytomegalovirus exposure and HLA in healthy donors. The repertoire was sequenced with immunoSEQ multiplex PCR; TCRdb's copy has only in-frame clones and lacks some. The sample holds approximately 110,000 clones, 85% to 90% seen once. The sample consisted of PBMCs. These receptors all come from a woman younger than 35 in good health and CMV-seropositive.

V gene TRBV5-8 combines with J gene TRBJ1-5, with D maybe TRBD1 (5 bases). V was shortened by 0 bases and J by 7 bases, with 26 bases between the two germline ends. This CDR3 comprises 19 residues. The V gene's germline CDR1 is SGHTS and CDR2 YDEGEE. The CDR3 loop is CASSLGSGNPGGLRQPQHF. The CDR3 DNA reads as TGTGCCAGCAGCTTGGGCTCAGGGAACCCTGGAGGGCTGAGGCAGCCCCAGCATTTT. The full variable domain, rest sourced from reference TRBV5-8 and TRBJ1-5, is EAGVTQSPTHLIKTRGQQATLRCSPISGHTSVYWYQQALGLGLQFLLWYDEGEERNRGNFPPRFSGRQFPNYSSELNVNALELEDSALYLCASSLGSGNPGGLRQPQHFGDGTRLSIL.

The chain uses TRBV6-1 and TRBJ1-2, with D uncertain. The CDR3 runs to 15 residues. Germline V gene lookup returns CDR1 MNHNS and CDR2 SASEGT. V was shortened by 4 bases and J by 0 bases, with 12 bases between the two germline ends. CDR3 sequence: CASSGPGRANYGYTF. The CDR3 nucleotides are TGTGCCAGCAGTGGCCCCGGGAGAGCTAACTATGGCTACACCTTC.

The V and J genes are TRBV6-5 and TRBJ1-1, with D possibly TRBD1 on 5 matching bases. This CDR3 is built from 15 residues. The V end was cut by 5 bases, the J end by 3 bases, with 16 bases between. Germline CDR1 is MNHEY and CDR2 is SVGAGI. The CDR3 region has the DNA TGTGCCAGCAGTCAAAACGGGCTAGGGGACACTGAAGCTTTCTTT. Amino acid sequence: CASSQNGLGDTEAFF.

In DNA form, the CDR3 reads TGTGCCATCAAGGGCCCAGGGGAAAGCTACGAGCAGTACTTC. Translated, it gives CAIKGPGESYEQYF. V and J are TRBV10-3 and TRBJ2-7, with a weak D call TRBD1 (6 bases). Germline V gives CDR1 ENHRY, CDR2 SYGVKD. The germline V and J ends were trimmed by 7 bases and 3 bases, with 16 bases remaining between them. The CDR3 spans 14 residues.

The V and J genes are TRBV5-4 and TRBJ2-7, with 9 positions matching TRBD2. After removal of 4 bases from V and 4 bases from J, the junction contained 12 bases not matched to a gene. Germline V gene sequence: CDR1 SGHNT, CDR2 YYREEE (reference sequence). CDR3 size: 16 residues. CDR3 nucleotide sequence: TGTGCCAGCAGCCCCAGTGGCGGGAGGGGTATATACGAGCAGTACTTC. This codes for CASSPSGGRGIYEQYF.

The chain joins TRBV18 to TRBJ2-7; 10 positions match TRBD1. This CDR3 is built from 17 residues. Germline V gives CDR1 KGHSH, CDR2 LQKENI. J gave up 2 bases and V 6 bases, and 13 bases lay outside the gene matches. The CDR3 region is CASSLSISGQGAYEQYF. In nucleotides, the CDR3 is TGTGCCAGCTCGCTCAGTATATCCGGACAGGGGGCCTACGAGCAGTACTTC.